These 5 T cell receptor beta chains were all obtained from the same sample, sequenced in a study of blood T cell repertoires in COVID-19. Profiling relied on immunoSEQ multiplex PCR, and the TCRdb table lists in-frame clones only, not all of them. The sample shows some 150,000 clones, 80% to 90% of them seen only once. The sample comprised peripheral blood. The receptors shown here come from a middle-aged woman with acute or convalescent COVID-19.

This chain links TRBV9 with TRBJ1-1; weak D call: TRBD1 (5 bases). Trimming removed 0 bases from V and 3 bases from J, with 18 bases in between. CDR3 length: 17 residues. From germline, CDR1 is SGDLS and CDR2 YYNGEE. The CDR3 region has the DNA TGTGCCAGCAGCGTAGAGGGGCGGGGAGATCTTTACACTGAAGCTTTCTTT. Translating it yields CASSVEGRGDLYTEAFF. The whole variable domain, filled in from reference TRBV9 and TRBJ1-1, reads DSGVTQTPKHLITATGQRVTLRCSPRSGDLSVYWYQQSLDQGLQFLIQYYNGEERAKGNILERFSAQQFPDLHSELNLSSLELGDSALYFCASSVEGRGDLYTEAFFGQGTRLTVV.

The chain joins TRBV29-1 to TRBJ2-1; the match to TRBD2 covers 13 bases. Trimming took 0 bases from V and 4 from J; bases not matched to a gene: 3. This CDR3 contains 16 residues. The germline V gene has CDR1 SQVTM and CDR2 ANQGSEA. The CDR3: CSVEDAGLAGYNEQFF. The CDR3 nucleotides are TGCAGCGTTGAAGATGCGGGACTAGCGGGGTACAATGAGCAGTTCTTC.

This clone occurred a few times. This chain uses TRBV11-2 with TRBJ1-1; D gene uncertain. With 7 bases removed from V and 1 base from J, the gap between germline ends came to 10 bases. CDR3 length: 13 residues. In germline, CDR1 is SGHAT, CDR2 FQNNGV. The CDR3 region is CASIPHKNTEAFF. The CDR3 nucleotides read TGTGCCAGCATTCCCCACAAGAACACTGAAGCTTTCTTT.

This chain links TRBV25-1 with TRBJ1-1; D is unclear. V was pared by 1 base and J by 1 base, with 10 bases between. The CDR3 length is 15 residues. The germline CDR1 and CDR2 sequences are MGHDK and SYGVNS. This chain's CDR3 is CASSEFQTKNTEAFF. The DNA of the CDR3 is TGTGCCAGCAGTGAATTTCAGACAAAGAACACTGAAGCTTTCTTT.

The chain carries TRBV7-8 and TRBJ2-1; possible D gene TRBD1, 6 bases. Trimming removed 5 bases from V and 4 bases from J, with 15 bases in between. CDR1 is SGHVS and CDR2 is FQNEAQ in the germline V gene. The CDR3 is 15 amino acids. The CDR3 nucleotides are TGTGCCAGCAGCGGCCGGGACACTGTATACAATGAGCAGTTCTTC. Translation: CASSGRDTVYNEQFF.